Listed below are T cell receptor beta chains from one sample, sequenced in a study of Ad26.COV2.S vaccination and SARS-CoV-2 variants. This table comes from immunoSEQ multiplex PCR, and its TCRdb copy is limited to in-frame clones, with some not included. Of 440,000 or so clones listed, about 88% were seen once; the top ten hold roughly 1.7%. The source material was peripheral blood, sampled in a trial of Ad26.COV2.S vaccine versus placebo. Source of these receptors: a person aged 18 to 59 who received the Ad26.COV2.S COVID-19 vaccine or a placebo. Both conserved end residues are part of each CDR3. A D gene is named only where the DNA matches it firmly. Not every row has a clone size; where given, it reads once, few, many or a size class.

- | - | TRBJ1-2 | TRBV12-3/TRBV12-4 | TGTGCCAGCAGTACACAGGGACTTGGCTACACCTTC | CASSTQGLGYTF
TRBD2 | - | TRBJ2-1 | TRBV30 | TGTGCCTGGGGCGCGGCTAGGACTAGCGGGGGACCGAATGAGCAGTTCTTC | CAWGAARTSGGPNEQFF
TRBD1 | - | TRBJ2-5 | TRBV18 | TGTGCCAGCTCGGACAGGGGGAGAGAGACCCAGTACTTC | CASSDRGRETQYF
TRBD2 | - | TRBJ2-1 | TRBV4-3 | TGCGCCAGCAGCCCAAGCCTAGCGGATTCGAGCTCCTACAATGAGCAGTTCTTC | CASSPSLADSSSYNEQFF
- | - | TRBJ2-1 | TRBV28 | TGTGCCAGCAGCCTGTCGCGATCCGGTTCCAATGAGCAGTTCTTC | CASSLSRSGSNEQFF
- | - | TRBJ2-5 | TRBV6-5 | - | CASSSSGRDKQYF
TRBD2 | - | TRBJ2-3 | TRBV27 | TGTGCCAGCAGTTTATCCCCCTGGGGTAGCGGGGGGGGAGATACGCAGTATTTT | CASSLSPWGSGGGDTQYF
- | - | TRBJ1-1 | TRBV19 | TGTGCCTCTTGGGGCACTGAAGCTTTCTTT | CASWGTEAFF
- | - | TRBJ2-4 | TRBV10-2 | TGCGCCAGCAGTGACGCCGCTCAAGCCAAAAACATTCAGTACTTC | CASSDAAQAKNIQYF
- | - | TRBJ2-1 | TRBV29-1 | TGCAGCGTTGAGAACAGGGTGACCTCTTACAATGAGCAGTTCTTC | CSVENRVTSYNEQFF
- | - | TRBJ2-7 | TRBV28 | TGTGCCAGCAGTGAAGTTAGGGGGGGCTACGAGCAGTACTTC | CASSEVRGGYEQYF
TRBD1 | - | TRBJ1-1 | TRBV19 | TGTGCCACCGCGACAGGGAAGGACACTGAAGCTTTCTTT | CATATGKDTEAFF
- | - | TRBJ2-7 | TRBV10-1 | TGCGCCAGCAGTGAGCCCCAGGCAGGGCGGGTATCCTACGAGCAGTACTTC | CASSEPQAGRVSYEQYF
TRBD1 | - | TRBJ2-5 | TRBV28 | TGTGCCAGCAGTTTGCAGGGGGTTTGGCAAGAGACCCAGTACTTC | CASSLQGVWQETQYF
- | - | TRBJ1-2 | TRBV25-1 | TGTGCCAGCAGTGAGCCCGGGGGGGGGCGAGGCTACACCTTC | CASSEPGGGRGYTF
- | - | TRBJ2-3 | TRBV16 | TGTGCCAGCAGCCAATTACAGGTTCCGGTAAGCACAGATACGCAGTATTTT | CASSQLQVPVSTDTQYF
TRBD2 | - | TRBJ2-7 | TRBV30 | TGTGCCTGGAGTCTGAGCGGGAGGTACTCGCTAGGCGAGCAGTACTTC | CAWSLSGRYSLGEQYF
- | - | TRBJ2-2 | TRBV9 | TGTGCCAGCAGCGTAGATCACGGGGAGCTGTTTTTT | CASSVDHGELFF
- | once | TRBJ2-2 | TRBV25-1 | TGTGCCAGCAGCCCCCCGGGGGGCAGGGGTCCGGGGGAGCTGTTTTTT | CASSPPGGRGPGELFF
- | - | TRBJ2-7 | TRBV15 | TGTGCCACCAGCGGGCAGGTTTTCTACGAGCAGTACTTC | CATSGQVFYEQYF
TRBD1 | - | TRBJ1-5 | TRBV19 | TGTGCCAGTAGTCGCCGGGACAGGCACAATCAGCCCCAGCATTTT | CASSRRDRHNQPQHF
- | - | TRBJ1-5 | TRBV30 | TGTGCCTGGAGCCCAGGGATAAATCAGCCCCAGCATTTT | CAWSPGINQPQHF
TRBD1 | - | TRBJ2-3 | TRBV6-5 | TGTGCCAGCGGGACAGGCACAGATACGCAGTATTTT | CASGTGTDTQYF
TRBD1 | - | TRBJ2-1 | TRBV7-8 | TGTGCCAGCAGCTTCCGGGACAGCTACAATGAGCAGTTCTTC | CASSFRDSYNEQFF
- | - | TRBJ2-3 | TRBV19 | TGTGCCAGTAGTGACAGGTTCACAGATACGCAGTATTTT | CASSDRFTDTQYF
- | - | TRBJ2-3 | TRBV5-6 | TGTGCCAGCAGCTACCGAGGGCGGTCCACAGATACGCAGTATTTT | CASSYRGRSTDTQYF
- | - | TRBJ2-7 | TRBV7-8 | TGTGCCAGCAGCTCGCGGACTGCTCCCTACGAGCAGTACTTC | CASSSRTAPYEQYF
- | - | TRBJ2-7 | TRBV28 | TGTGCCAGCCGCCTGGGGGAGGATAGTTACGAGCAGTACTTC | CASRLGEDSYEQYF
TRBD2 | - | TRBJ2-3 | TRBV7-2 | TGTGCCAGCAGCTCCTACTTTAGCGGGAGAGGGGCGGATACGCAGTATTTT | CASSSYFSGRGADTQYF
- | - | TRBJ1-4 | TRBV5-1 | TGCGCCAGCAGCCCGGGAAACACACCTGCAACTAATGAAAAACTGTTTTTT | CASSPGNTPATNEKLFF
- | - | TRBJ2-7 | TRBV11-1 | TGTGCCAGCAGCTTAGCTGTGGGACCGATCTACGAGCAGTACTTC | CASSLAVGPIYEQYF
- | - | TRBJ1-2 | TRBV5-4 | TGTGCCAGCAGCTTGGGGGGGGTAGAGAAATATGGCTACACCTTC | CASSLGGVEKYGYTF
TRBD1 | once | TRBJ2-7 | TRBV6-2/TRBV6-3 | TGTGCCAGCAGTTCAGCAGGGGGCTTCCGCTACGAGCAGTACTTC | CASSSAGGFRYEQYF
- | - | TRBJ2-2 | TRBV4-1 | TGCGCCAGCAGCCGAGGGAGCACCGGGGAGCTGTTTTTT | CASSRGSTGELFF
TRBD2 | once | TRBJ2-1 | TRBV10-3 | TGTGCCATCAGTGAGTCAAGTGCCCTAGCGGGAGTTCGTAATGAGCAGTTCTTC | CAISESSALAGVRNEQFF
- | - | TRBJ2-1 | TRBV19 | TGTGCCAGTACCCTTTCGGGACACTACAATGAGCAGTTCTTC | CASTLSGHYNEQFF
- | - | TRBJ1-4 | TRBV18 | TGTGCCAGCTCACCACAAACTAATAATGAAAAACTGTTTTTT | CASSPQTNNEKLFF
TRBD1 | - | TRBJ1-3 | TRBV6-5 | TGTGCCAGCAGAACAGGGGAATTATCTGGAAACACCATATATTTT | CASRTGELSGNTIYF
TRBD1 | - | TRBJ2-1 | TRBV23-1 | TGCGCCAGCAGATACAGGGGATGGAATGAGCAGTTCTTC | CASRYRGWNEQFF
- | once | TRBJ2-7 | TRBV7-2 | TGTGCCAGCAGCTTAGGTGGGGGTCGTTCAGTTGGTGAGCAGTACTTC | CASSLGGGRSVGEQYF
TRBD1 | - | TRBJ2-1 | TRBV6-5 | TGTGCCAGCAGTCCGGACAGGGGGCACAATGAGCAGTTCTTC | CASSPDRGHNEQFF
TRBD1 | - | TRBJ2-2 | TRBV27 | TGTGCCAGCAGTTTGATAAGAGGGGGCAACACCGGGGAGCTGTTTTTT | CASSLIRGGNTGELFF
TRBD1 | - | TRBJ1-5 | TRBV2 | TGTGCCAGCAGGGGACAGTACAATCAGCCCCAGCATTTT | CASRGQYNQPQHF
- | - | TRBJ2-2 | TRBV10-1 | TGCGCCAGCAGTGAGACCACCGGGGAGCTGTTTTTT | CASSETTGELFF
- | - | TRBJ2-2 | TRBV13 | TGTGCCAGCAGCGGTCTCGGGACCGGGGAGCTGTTTTTT | CASSGLGTGELFF
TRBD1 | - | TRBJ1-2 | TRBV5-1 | TGCGCCAGCAGCTGGGGACAGGGAAACTATGGCTACACCTTC | CASSWGQGNYGYTF
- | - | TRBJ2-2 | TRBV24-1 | TGTGCCACCTCCCCGGGCAGGCAGGCGGGGCACACCGGGGAGCTGTTTTTT | CATSPGRQAGHTGELFF
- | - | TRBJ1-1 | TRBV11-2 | TGTGCCAGCAGCTTAGGCTTGTCCGAGCCGAACACTGAAGCTTTCTTT | CASSLGLSEPNTEAFF
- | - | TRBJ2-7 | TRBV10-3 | TGTGCCATCAGTGAGTCGGCAGTCTACGAGCAGTACTTC | CAISESAVYEQYF
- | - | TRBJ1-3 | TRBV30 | TGTGCCTGGAGCCCGGGGCCCTACTCTGGAAACACCATATATTTT | CAWSPGPYSGNTIYF
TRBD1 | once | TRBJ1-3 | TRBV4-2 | TGTGCCAGCAGCCAACAGGGGGGCCAATTTAGACGTGGAAACACCATATATTTT | CASSQQGGQFRRGNTIYF
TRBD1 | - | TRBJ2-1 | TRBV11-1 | TGTGCCAGCAGGATCACAGGGGCGGACAATGAGCAGTTCTTC | CASRITGADNEQFF
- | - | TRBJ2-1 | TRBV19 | TGTGCCAGTAGTATAGATCTATCGAAAATAGGGCACAATGAGCAGTTCTTC | CASSIDLSKIGHNEQFF
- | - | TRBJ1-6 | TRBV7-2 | TGTGCCAGCAGCTTAGCTAGTCTACTGGGATCACCCCTCCACTTT | CASSLASLLGSPLHF
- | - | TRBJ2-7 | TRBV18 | TGTGCCAGCTCAAGGGCAGGGTCCCACGAGCAGTACTTC | CASSRAGSHEQYF
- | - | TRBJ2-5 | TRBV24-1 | TGTGCCACCAGTGGGCGGGGCCCCCAAGAGACCCAGTACTTC | CATSGRGPQETQYF
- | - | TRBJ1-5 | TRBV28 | TGTGCCAGCAGTTCGCAGGGGAAGAATGAGCCCCAGCATTTT | CASSSQGKNEPQHF
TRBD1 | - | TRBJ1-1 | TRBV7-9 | TGTGCCAGCAGCTTAGGGGACAGCTTGAACACTGAAGCTTTCTTT | CASSLGDSLNTEAFF
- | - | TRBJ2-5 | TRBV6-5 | TGTGCCAGCATCCAGGGACCAATCCAAGAGACCCAGTACTTC | CASIQGPIQETQYF
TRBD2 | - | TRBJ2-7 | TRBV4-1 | TGCGCCAGCAGCCAAGCCGGACTAGCGGGTATCCCCTACGAGCAGTACTTC | CASSQAGLAGIPYEQYF